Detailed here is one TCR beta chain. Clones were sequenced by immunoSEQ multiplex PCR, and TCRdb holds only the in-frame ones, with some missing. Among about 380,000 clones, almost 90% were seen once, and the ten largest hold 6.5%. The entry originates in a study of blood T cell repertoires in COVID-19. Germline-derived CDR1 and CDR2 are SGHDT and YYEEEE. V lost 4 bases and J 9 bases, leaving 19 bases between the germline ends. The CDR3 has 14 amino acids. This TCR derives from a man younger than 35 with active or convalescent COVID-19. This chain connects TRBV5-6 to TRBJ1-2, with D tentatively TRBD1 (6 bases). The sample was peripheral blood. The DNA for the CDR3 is TGTGCCAGCAGCCCTCCGGGACAAAAGGCTAGCTACACCTTC. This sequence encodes CASSPPGQKASYTF.